Listed below are T cell receptor beta chains from one sample, sequenced in a study of blood T cell repertoires in COVID-19. Profiled with immunoSEQ multiplex PCR; TCRdb holds only in-frame clones, not every one. Here the sample spans 200,000 or so clones, roughly 88% being singletons. The sequencing input was peripheral blood. Receptors were obtained from a man aged 50-59 years with COVID-19, enrolled during active disease. Both conserved end residues are trimmed from each CDR3. Fields, in order: V gene, J gene, CDR3 protein.

TRBV14	TRBJ2-4	ASSQGQGVGNIQY
TRBV4-1	TRBJ2-7	ASSQDLGQGSYEQY
TRBV6-2/TRBV6-3	TRBJ2-1	ASSYSGRGDYNEQF
TRBV29-1	TRBJ2-7	SVAATYEQY
TRBV24-1	TRBJ2-1	ATSDLQYNEQF
TRBV5-1	TRBJ2-2	ASSLVRERSGELF
TRBV3-1/TRBV3-2	TRBJ2-3	ASSQGITGGSGDTQY
TRBV7-2	TRBJ2-7	ASSLSAGGTYEQY
TRBV7-9	TRBJ2-7	ASSQSGARGEQY
TRBV5-1	TRBJ1-2	ASSGGPTGRDGYT
TRBV24-1	TRBJ2-7	ATSPKGSYEQY
TRBV9	TRBJ2-2	ASSERTGTGELF
TRBV9	TRBJ2-1	ASSVEAGGEQF
TRBV27	TRBJ2-7	ASSLGRGQGLYEQY
TRBV18	TRBJ2-2	ASSPLTGGRTGELF
TRBV20-1	TRBJ2-3	SALLDTQY
TRBV5-5	TRBJ2-5	ASSFAGGETQY
TRBV5-4	TRBJ1-2	ASSQGQGINYGYT
TRBV27	TRBJ2-2	ARRAGILSTGELF
TRBV21-1	TRBJ1-5	ASSKMGKGLRNQPQH
TRBV18	TRBJ2-2	ASAPPAGGVNTGELF
TRBV19	TRBJ1-2	ASSRQGSYGYT
TRBV19	TRBJ2-7	ASSRSPTQTYEQY
TRBV6-6	TRBJ2-3	ASSYSTAGGTDTQY
TRBV12-3/TRBV12-4	TRBJ1-3	ASSLGSGNTIY
TRBV5-5	TRBJ1-2	ASSFIQGPGGYT
TRBV27	TRBJ2-7	ASSGATGTGFYEQY
TRBV6-6	TRBJ2-1	ASSAANEQF
TRBV19	TRBJ1-2	ASSIEQQPNLYGYT
TRBV15	TRBJ1-5	ATSRDRQGASNQPQH
TRBV10-3	TRBJ2-3	AISDARGLAGIDTQY
TRBV5-1	TRBJ2-3	ASTLAGAHTDTQY
TRBV27	TRBJ1-5	ASSPGTGSNQPQH
TRBV11-2	TRBJ1-2	ASSATQGYYGYT
TRBV2	TRBJ1-4	ASIRQGDSNEKLF
TRBV2	TRBJ2-7	ARGPSVGGEQY
TRBV15	TRBJ1-6	ATSDKLLSGNSPLH
TRBV5-1	TRBJ2-7	ASSLGSGEQY
TRBV7-3	TRBJ2-7	ASSLAGGDEQY
TRBV2	TRBJ1-1	ASSAPGQGSEAF
TRBV29-1	TRBJ2-5	SVEKASETQY
TRBV9	TRBJ2-2	ASSVSGVGSGSSTGELF